Below, one T cell receptor beta chain is given with its context. This clonotype has a handful of counts. Its cognate antigen has yet to be identified. No base quality information exists; no much larger clone differs at one position. This specimen belongs to a study of identical twins (TCRdb year 2016). About the study as a whole: To test whether fetal clonotypes persist, the study used deep sequencing on TCR alpha and beta repertoires from monozygotic twins, unrelated adults of various ages, and cord blood. To rule out contamination, the twin experiments were replicated at different times with different library preparation protocols. The research as a whole found: Out-of-frame TCR alpha sequences shared between twins showed an excess of low generation-probability sequences compared with coincidental sharing between unrelated individuals. In monozygotic twins, out-of-frame TCR alpha sharing was systematically underestimated by recombination models, although the models agreed with sharing between unrelated individuals. Fewer insertions were carried by abundant cord blood beta clonotypes, a similar but weaker trend appeared in young adult naive repertoires, and no such trend appeared in memory repertoires. Conclusions relied on cross-sectional statistical analysis, since the same donors could not be followed over many years. The excess sharing between twins in beta out-of-frame sequences was weaker because fewer shared sequences reduced the signal-to-noise ratio. Zero-insertion analyses could be partly confounded by invariant T cells such as MAIT and iNKT, though diverse VJ usage argued against such confounding for most clonotypes.

Library construction relied on 5' RACE. The sample was run on an Illumina HiSeq 2000. Template switching added a universal primer binding site, and the final cDNA carried a unique molecular identifier that allowed TCR cDNA molecules to be counted accurately. Specific primers in the conserved constant-segment region were used to synthesize first-strand cDNA for the TCR alpha and beta chains. Each cDNA library was double barcoded, with a SMART-Mk sample barcode plus Illumina barcodes, to control for contamination. Two successive PCR steps introduced TruSeq adapter sequences along with Illumina sample barcodes. The Illumina HiSeq platform was used with custom primers to sequence TCR alpha and beta cDNA libraries. Under the source paper's analysis protocol: Unique molecular identifiers were extracted from raw reads with MiGEC, and CDR3 positions were determined with MiXCR. For each individual, recombination models were inferred using an EM algorithm with the repgenHMM and IGoR tools. The tcR package in R was used for shared clonotype analysis, with sharing normalized by the product of cloneset sizes. Out-of-frame nonproductive sequences were analyzed to study raw recombination free of thymic and clonal selection effects. The raw public data were reprocessed by TCRdb itself: fastp quality trimming at Q25, MiXCR clonotype calling, in-frame beta chains only. Rows with one shared CDR3 protein collapse into an entry with the most common genes and DNA. These V and J calls are TCRdb output, not the study's own analysis. The sample table shows hundreds of thousands of distinct CDR3 sequences, and about 9.4% are seen once. The ten largest clones represent around 0.98% of the sample.

CDR1 SNHLY and CDR2 FYNNEI were looked up in the germline V gene. At the junction V is shortened by 4 bases and J by 7 bases; bases outside the gene matches: 5. The CDR3 contains 14 residues, cysteine and phenylalanine counted. CDR3 DNA is the only sequence kept; it has 42 bases, read in frame from the first base. Only healthy Caucasian donors were included. The twin cohort consisted of three pairs of female monozygotic twins, all aged about 18 to 29 years. Peripheral blood mononuclear cells were the source from which RNA for the TCR libraries was isolated. This sample also belongs to another study, concerning yellow fever vaccine responses in identical twins. As described in the second report: The authors reported that the T cell response to vaccination in identical twins appeared partly convergent and partly personalized. Focusing on identical twins, the study followed the T cell clones that responded to the vaccine, and did so with precision.

This receptor was identified in a woman aged 18-29 years in good health. Sample: PBMCs. This chain joins TRBV2 to TRBJ1-4, with 8 bases in between that match TRBD1. The DNA reads as follows: TGTGCCAGCAGTGTGGCAGGGGGCGGTGAAAAACTGTTTTTT. It is translated as CASSVAGGGEKLFF.